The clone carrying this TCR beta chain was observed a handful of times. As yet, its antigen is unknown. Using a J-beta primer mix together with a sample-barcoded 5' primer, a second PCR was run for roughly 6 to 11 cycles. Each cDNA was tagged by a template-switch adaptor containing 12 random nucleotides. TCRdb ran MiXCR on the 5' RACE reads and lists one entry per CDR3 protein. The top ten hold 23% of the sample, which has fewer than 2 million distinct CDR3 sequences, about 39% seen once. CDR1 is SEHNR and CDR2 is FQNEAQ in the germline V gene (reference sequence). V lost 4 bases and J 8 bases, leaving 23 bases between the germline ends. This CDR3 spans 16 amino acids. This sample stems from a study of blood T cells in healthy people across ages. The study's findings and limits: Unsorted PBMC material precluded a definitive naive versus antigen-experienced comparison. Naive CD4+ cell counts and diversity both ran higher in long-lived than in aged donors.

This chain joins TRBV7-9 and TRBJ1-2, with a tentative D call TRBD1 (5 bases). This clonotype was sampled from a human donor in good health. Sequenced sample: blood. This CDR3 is CASSSGTFVPRKGYTF. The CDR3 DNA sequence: TGTGCCAGCAGCTCCGGGACGTTTGTTCCTCGCAAAGGCTACACCTTC.